This TCR beta chain was captured by sequencing in a study of technical replicates of blood from a few donors. Profiled with immunoSEQ multiplex PCR; TCRdb holds only in-frame clones, not every one. The sample has 70,000 to 90,000 clones, around nine tenths seen once; the top ten hold around 0.25%. CDR3 size: 13 residues. Germline V lookup: CDR1 SGHAT, CDR2 FQNNGV. V was shortened by 7 bases and J by 3 bases, with 13 bases between the two germline ends. The sequence was collected from a human donor in good health. The chain combines TRBV11-2 with TRBJ2-7; D is perhaps TRBD2 (5 bases). The sample comprised T cells isolated from PBMCs. The CDR3 DNA reads TGTGCCAGCACCTCCTTGGACTTCTACGAGCAGTACTTC. Translation: CASTSLDFYEQYF.